Detailed here is one T cell receptor (beta chain). The sample originates from a study of blood T cell repertoires in COVID-19. Turning to the study itself: Both acute and convalescent COVID-19 samples were obtained from the United States, Italy and Spain. T cells, B-cell-depleted T cells, or PBMCs supplied cDNA or gDNA.

CDR1 is SGHAT and CDR2 is FQNNGV in the germline V gene. Trimming cost V 5 bases and J 7 bases; bases outside gene matches: 11. This CDR3 is built from 15 residues. In the original workflow: Amplification of reference gene primers provided the estimated nucleated cell counts. The protocol was immunoSEQ multiplex PCR, while the TCRdb copy is restricted to in-frame clones and leaves out a portion. Clonal size and the V and J genes are those of that table, whereas D and trimming came from the DNA. The sample holds about 120,000 clones, over 65% seen once. The chain has TRBV11-2 and TRBJ2-1; 7 positions agree with TRBD2. Sequenced input: peripheral blood. The sequence was obtained from a man aged 25-45 years with acute or convalescent COVID-19. The CDR3 DNA reads TGTGCCAGCAGCCGGGTGGGACTACTTAAGAATGAGCAGTTCTTC. Amino acid sequence: CASSRVGLLKNEQFF.